This TCR beta chain is drawn from a study of T cells after yellow fever vaccination. Study results and limitations: Weaker overall was a secondary response that nonetheless peaked faster, on day 5 versus 15. Only a minor proportion of clonotypes was detected across both CD4 and CD8 compartments. FACS-sorted repertoires could harbor abundant contaminating bulk-population clonotypes.

TCRdb used MiXCR to reprocess the 5' RACE reads, holding one entry per CDR3 protein. The repertoire holds around 500,000 distinct CDR3 sequences, less than 25% seen once, with roughly a sixth in the top ten. Germline trimming cut 0 bases from V and 0 bases from J; bases unmatched to any gene: 4. CDR3 length: 18 residues. Per the germline V gene, CDR1 is LGHNT and CDR2 is FRNRAP. In its sample, this clonotype was seen a few times. Its antigen is unidentified. This TCR came from a man aged 18 to 29 who received the YFV17D yellow fever vaccine. The J gene is TRBJ2-2, the V gene TRBV12-5; 10 bases line up with TRBD2. The material was PBMCs, obtained less than 25 days after the first yellow fever vaccination. This CDR3 is CASGLVLAGSANTGELFF. The DNA of the CDR3 is TGTGCTAGTGGTTTGGTACTAGCGGGGAGCGCGAACACCGGGGAGCTGTTTTTT.